These 30 T cell receptor beta chains came from one sample sequenced in a study of T cell repertoires in cytomegalovirus infection. TCRdb itself ran the reads through MiXCR, one entry per CDR3 protein. The sample yields some 500,000 distinct CDR3 sequences, over 35% seen once. These receptors have no identified antigens. Sequenced material: cultured PBMCs, taken from culture after CMV antigen stimulation. The source of these receptors is a human donor in good health (CMV status not recorded). Some clones in this sample may be carry-over from other donors' samples.

V usage is TRBV6-1 and J usage is TRBJ1-5; TRBD1 matches 7 bases. This CDR3 is built from 16 residues. Trimming cost V 5 bases and J 6 bases; bases outside gene matches: 13. From germline, CDR1 is MNHNS and CDR2 SASEGT. Here the CDR3 reads CASSRHLTGSGQPQHF. The CDR3 DNA follows: TGTGCCAGCAGTCGCCACCTGACAGGGTCGGGTCAGCCCCAGCATTTT.

This sequence joins TRBV27 and TRBJ2-7, with D perhaps TRBD2 (6 bases). V gave up 6 bases and J gave up 4 bases, with 19 bases separating them. The CDR3 is made up of 15 amino acids. Germline CDR1 reads MNHEY; CDR2 reads SMNVEV (reference sequence). Here the CDR3 DNA reads TGTGCCAGCAGCAGAGGAGGGAGGTTCCCTTACGAGCAGTACTTC. Its protein is CASSRGGRFPYEQYF.

The table lists this clonotype with a few counts. The chain combines TRBV6-1 with TRBJ2-1; 8 bases fit TRBD2. The J segment lost 5 bases and the V segment lost 4 bases, leaving 4 bases of the junction unmatched. The length of the CDR3 is 14 residues. Germline V gene sequence: CDR1 MNHNS, CDR2 SASEGT. DNA for the CDR3: TGTGCCAGCAGTGGGGGACTAGAGAACAATGAGCAGTTCTTC. Translating gives CASSGGLENNEQFF.

This clonotype was detected once. This sequence joins TRBV5-4 and TRBJ2-7; D might be TRBD2 (5 bases). The CDR3 has 15 amino acids. Looked up from germline, CDR1 is SGHNT and CDR2 is YYREEE (reference sequence). V lost 4 bases and J 6 bases, leaving 20 bases between the germline ends. The CDR3 region has the DNA TGTGCCAGCAGCCTCGGGCGGAGAGGCCTAGCCGAGCAGTACTTC. Amino acids: CASSLGRRGLAEQYF.

This clonotype was counted a few times. The V and J genes are TRBV19 and TRBJ2-7; D tentatively reads TRBD1 or TRBD2 (5 bases each). Trimming cost V 6 bases and J 2 bases, with 17 bases left between them. Germline V gene lookup returns CDR1 LNHDA and CDR2 SQIVND (reference sequence). This CDR3 has 15 amino acids. The CDR3 reads CASRPAGLGAYEQYF. The CDR3, as DNA: TGTGCCAGTAGACCGGCCGGGTTGGGGGCCTACGAGCAGTACTTC.

This clonotype was observed a single time. The genes are TRBV12-3 or TRBV12-4 and TRBJ1-5; D is unresolved. The CDR3 length is 13 residues. V lost 1 base and J lost 3, with 4 bases in between. As DNA, the CDR3 is TGTGCCAGCAGTTTAGACGACAATCAGCCCCAGCATTTT. It encodes CASSLDDNQPQHF.

The J gene is TRBJ2-1, the V gene TRBV2; D is perhaps TRBD2 (6 bases). V lost 6 bases and J lost 7, with 13 bases in between. CDR1 is SNHLY, CDR2 FYNNEI, per germline. The CDR3 length is 13 residues. In DNA form, the CDR3 reads TGTGCCAGCAGCCGGAGGGCAGAAAATGAGCAGTTCTTC. This gives the protein CASSRRAENEQFF.

This clonotype was counted many times. The chain uses TRBV7-6 and TRBJ1-6; 7 nucleotides align to TRBD1. V lost 1 base, J lost 7 bases, and 4 bases stayed unmatched. The CDR3 is 15 amino acids. Germline CDR1 SGHVS, CDR2 FNYEAQ. CDR3 nucleotides: TGTGCCAGCAGCTTAGTACCAGGGGGGAATTCACCCCTCCACTTT. This translates into CASSLVPGGNSPLHF.

This clonotype appeared a few times. V is TRBV4-1 and J is TRBJ1-5, with D possibly TRBD1 on 5 matching bases. The CDR3 is made up of 14 amino acids. Germline-derived CDR1 and CDR2 are MGHRA and YSYEKL. Trimming took off 3 bases at V and 9 bases at J, with 15 bases between the two ends. CDR3 DNA: TGCGCCAGCAGCCAGGAGTGGGGGATTAGGCCCCAGCATTTT. Its protein is CASSQEWGIRPQHF.

This chain links TRBV29-1 with TRBJ2-2; D is uncertain. Germline assignment: CDR1 SQVTM and CDR2 ANQGSEA. Trimming cost V 4 bases and J 1 base, with 4 bases left between them. The CDR3 is made up of 12 amino acids. CDR3 sequence: CSVVRNTGELFF. CDR3 sequence (DNA): TGCAGCGTTGTCCGGAACACCGGGGAGCTGTTTTTT.

This clonotype was seen a few times. The gene calls are TRBV7-2 and TRBJ2-1, with a tentative D call TRBD2 (6 bases). With 5 bases removed from V and 9 bases from J, the gap between germline ends came to 23 bases. CDR3 length equals 16 residues. The germline V gene encodes CDR1 SGHTA and CDR2 FQGNSA. The CDR3 protein is CASSPPMRGLQFEQFF. CDR3 DNA: TGTGCCAGCAGCCCCCCTATGAGGGGACTTCAGTTTGAGCAGTTCTTC.

CDR3 sequence: CASSLSGTANYGYTF. The DNA of the CDR3 is TGTGCCAGCAGTCTTAGCGGGACAGCTAACTATGGCTACACCTTC. The chain combines TRBV12-3 or TRBV12-4 with TRBJ1-2, with 7 nucleotides matching TRBD1. The V gene end was trimmed by 5 bases and the J gene end by 0 bases; junction bases not matched to a gene: 6. The CDR3 runs 15 residues.

The J gene is TRBJ1-5, the V gene TRBV20-1, with 9 bases that match TRBD1. V lost 4 bases to trimming and J lost 5 bases; unmatched junction nucleotides: 9. This CDR3 contains 15 residues. Per germline, CDR1 DFQATT and CDR2 SNEGSKA (reference sequence). CDR3 nucleotide sequence: TGCAGTGCTACCTCCGGGACAGGGCGTTATCAGCCCCAGCATTTT. This sequence encodes CSATSGTGRYQPQHF.

This chain links TRBV5-4 with TRBJ2-3, with TRBD1 matching 7 bases. The CDR3 is made up of 16 amino acids. From germline, CDR1 is SGHNT and CDR2 YYREEE (reference sequence). J lost 2 bases, V lost 3 bases, and 9 bases had no gene match. In nucleotides, the CDR3 is TGTGCCAGCAGCTCCGGACAGGAGATATACACAGATACGCAGTATTTT. Translated, it gives CASSSGQEIYTDTQYF.

V and J are TRBV7-2 and TRBJ2-2; D not certain. Germline values: CDR1 SGHTA, CDR2 FQGNSA. The CDR3 has 16 amino acids. V gave up 1 base and J gave up 4 bases, with 13 bases separating them. The CDR3 DNA sequence: TGTGCCAGCAGCTTAGGGGGAAGCCTCGTCACCGGGGAGCTGTTTTTT. Amino acids: CASSLGGSLVTGELFF.

This clonotype was observed a handful of times. The chain carries TRBV5-4 and TRBJ2-1; 10 positions agree with TRBD2. V lost 5 bases and J lost 7; bases outside the gene matches: 6. CDR1 is SGHNT, CDR2 YYREEE, per germline (reference sequence). The CDR3 is 14 amino acids. This CDR3 reads CASRRASGRNEQFF. DNA of the CDR3: TGTGCCAGCAGACGGGCTAGCGGGAGAAATGAGCAGTTCTTC.

This clonotype turned up a few times. CDR3 sequence reads: CASSLQGVRYEQYF. DNA for the CDR3: TGTGCCAGCAGCTTGCAGGGGGTACGCTACGAGCAGTACTTC. J is TRBJ2-7 and V is TRBV11-2; TRBD1 aligns across 7 bases. CDR3 length equals 14 residues. After removal of 3 bases from V and 3 bases from J, the junction contained 5 bases not matched to a gene. The germline CDR1 and CDR2 sequences are SGHAT and FQNNGV.

The rearrangement joins TRBV5-6 to TRBJ1-5; 10 bases match TRBD1. V was pared by 4 bases and J by 0 bases, with 4 bases of the junction left unmatched. The CDR3 loop spans 16 amino acids. CDR1 is SGHDT and CDR2 is YYEEEE in the germline V gene. CDR3 amino acids: CASSPGQGRSNQPQHF. The CDR3 DNA sequence: TGTGCCAGCAGCCCGGGACAGGGGCGTAGCAATCAGCCCCAGCATTTT.

V is TRBV4-1 and J is TRBJ2-6; 9 nucleotides line up with TRBD1. Germline CDR1 is MGHRA and CDR2 is YSYEKL. The length of the CDR3 is 18 residues. With 2 bases clipped from V and 1 base from J, the junction kept 6 bases outside the gene matches. CDR3 in amino acids: CASSQTGQGFSGANVLTF. CDR3 nucleotide sequence: TGCGCCAGCAGCCAAACGGGACAGGGCTTTTCTGGGGCCAACGTCCTGACTTTC.

The chain carries TRBV7-2 and TRBJ2-1; 7 bases are shared with TRBD2. This CDR3 is built from 15 residues. The V gene's germline CDR1 is SGHTA and CDR2 FQGNSA. The V gene end was trimmed by 3 bases and the J gene end by 7 bases; junction bases not matched to a gene: 9. Written as DNA, the CDR3 is TGTGCCAGCAGCTTTGAGCGGGGTCGGTGGAATGAGCAGTTCTTC. This codes for CASSFERGRWNEQFF.

This clonotype has a handful of counts. CDR3 residues: CASSERGRGLSTEAFF. The CDR3 region has the DNA TGTGCCAGCAGTGAACGTGGGAGGGGGCTGAGCACTGAAGCTTTCTTT. V and J are TRBV25-1 and TRBJ1-1; 7 bases match TRBD1. The V gene's germline CDR1 is MGHDK and CDR2 SYGVNS. CDR3 length equals 16 residues. V lost 2 bases, J lost 4 bases, and 10 bases stayed unmatched.

CDR3 bases: TGTGCCAGCAGTTCTAGGGGGGCCCCCACAGATACGCAGTATTTT. Its translation is CASSSRGAPTDTQYF. The rearrangement joins TRBV12-3 or TRBV12-4 to TRBJ2-3, with D possibly being TRBD1 or TRBD2 (6 bases each). Trimming took off 4 bases at V and 2 bases at J, with 13 bases between the two ends. This CDR3 has 15 amino acids.

This clonotype turned up a few times. The rearrangement uses TRBV7-8 and TRBJ2-7, with 9 bases identical to TRBD1. Germline V CDR1 and CDR2: SGHVS, FQNEAQ. Trimming cost V 5 bases and J 4 bases; bases outside gene matches: 9. The CDR3 is 15 residues long. DNA of the CDR3: TGTGCCAGCAGCACATCCGGGACAGGGCGGTACGAGCAGTACTTC. Protein sequence: CASSTSGTGRYEQYF.

This clonotype came up a few times. The chain uses TRBV14 and TRBJ1-5; D not certain. This CDR3 contains 14 residues. Trimming left V 3 bases short and J 2 bases short, with 8 bases between. Germline CDR1 SGHDN, CDR2 FVKESK. The CDR3, as DNA: TGTGCCAGCAGCCATTTACTTGGCAATCAGCCCCAGCATTTT. As protein: CASSHLLGNQPQHF.

The chain employs TRBV11-2 and TRBJ2-1; possibly TRBD2 for D (6 bases). Germline-derived CDR1 and CDR2 are SGHAT and FQNNGV. CDR3 length: 15 amino acids. Trimming stripped 0 bases from V and 9 bases from J, with 15 bases between. The CDR3 nucleotides read TGTGCCAGCAGCTTAGATCTTGCGGGGCGCGTTGAGCAGTTCTTC. It specifies CASSLDLAGRVEQFF.

This clonotype was picked up one time. This chain uses TRBV11-2 with TRBJ2-5, with D possibly TRBD2 on 5 matching bases. The CDR3 contains 13 residues. Deletions cut 6 bases from V and 1 base from J, with 9 bases between. Germline CDR1 SGHAT, CDR2 FQNNGV. This CDR3 is CASRPSFQETQYF. The DNA of the CDR3 is TGTGCCAGCAGGCCTAGCTTCCAAGAGACCCAGTACTTC. Combining the CDR3 with reference TRBV11-2 and TRBJ2-5 gives the whole variable domain EAGVAQSPRYKIIEKRQSVAFWCNPISGHATLYWYQQILGQGPKLLIQFQNNGVVDDSQLPKDRFSAERLKGVDSTLKIQPAKLEDSAVYLCASRPSFQETQYFGPGTRLLVL.

The chain combines TRBV7-8 with TRBJ1-1; possible D gene TRBD1, 6 bases. Trimming removed 1 base from V and 1 base from J, with 10 bases in between. Germline V gives CDR1 SGHVS, CDR2 FQNEAQ. There are 15 residues in the CDR3. CDR3 in amino acids: CASSLGGAWNTEAFF. For the CDR3, the DNA is TGTGCCAGCAGCTTAGGGGGGGCTTGGAACACTGAAGCTTTCTTT.

CDR3: CASSQTGTPTEAFF. Here the CDR3 DNA reads TGCGCCAGCAGCCAAACCGGGACACCAACTGAAGCTTTCTTT. V and J are TRBV4-1 and TRBJ1-1, with D perhaps matching TRBD1 (6 bases). Germline V gives CDR1 MGHRA, CDR2 YSYEKL. There are 14 residues in the CDR3. Trimming removed 2 bases at V and 5 bases at J, with 12 bases between.

V usage is TRBV7-6 and J usage is TRBJ2-2; tentative D call: TRBD1 (5 bases). V lost 7 bases and J lost 4, with 10 bases in between. This CDR3 is 13 amino acids long. Germline CDR1 is SGHVS and CDR2 is FNYEAQ. CDR3 amino acids: CASIPRGTGELFF. CDR3 in DNA: TGTGCCAGCATCCCAAGGGGCACCGGGGAGCTGTTTTTT.

The chain couples TRBV7-8 to TRBJ2-2; D gene unclear. Per germline, CDR1 SGHVS and CDR2 FQNEAQ. V was trimmed by 1 base and J by 4 bases, leaving 7 bases between them. This CDR3 has 14 residues. The CDR3 protein is CASSLVTLTGELFF. The DNA for the CDR3 is TGTGCCAGCAGCTTAGTGACACTCACCGGGGAGCTGTTTTTT.